This T cell receptor beta chain was captured in a study of response to subunit inactivated influenza vaccine. Study results and caveats: Researchers suggested that each seasonal influenza vaccination recruits few new T cells.

This CDR3 has 15 residues. The germline V and J ends were trimmed by 3 bases and 4 bases, with 12 bases remaining between them. From the RT-PCR reads, TCRdb called clonotypes with MiXCR, one entry per CDR3 protein. Of fewer than 650,000 distinct CDR3 sequences listed, roughly 13% were seen once; the top ten hold over 10%. This clonotype showed up just a few times. Its target is not known. This sequence was found in a man aged 45-65 years who received an inactivated influenza vaccine. The sequencing used PBMCs from blood, collected about 40 days after vaccination. The gene calls are TRBV12-3 or TRBV12-4 and TRBJ2-2, with a weak D call TRBD1 (5 bases). CDR3 sequence: CASSFRGVGTGELFF. DNA of the CDR3: TGTGCCAGCAGTTTTAGGGGCGTTGGCACCGGGGAGCTGTTTTTT.